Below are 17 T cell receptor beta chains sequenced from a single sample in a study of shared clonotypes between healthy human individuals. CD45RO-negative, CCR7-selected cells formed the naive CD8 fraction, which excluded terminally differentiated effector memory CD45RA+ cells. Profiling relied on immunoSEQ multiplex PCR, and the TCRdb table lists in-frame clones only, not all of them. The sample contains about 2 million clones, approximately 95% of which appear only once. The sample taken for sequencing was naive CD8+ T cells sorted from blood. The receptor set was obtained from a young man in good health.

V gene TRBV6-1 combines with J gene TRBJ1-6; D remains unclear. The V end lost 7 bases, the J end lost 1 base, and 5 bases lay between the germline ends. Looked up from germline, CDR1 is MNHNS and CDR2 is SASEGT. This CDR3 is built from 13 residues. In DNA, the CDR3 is TGTGCCAGCATCGATTCCTATAATTCACCCCTCCACTTT. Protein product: CASIDSYNSPLHF.

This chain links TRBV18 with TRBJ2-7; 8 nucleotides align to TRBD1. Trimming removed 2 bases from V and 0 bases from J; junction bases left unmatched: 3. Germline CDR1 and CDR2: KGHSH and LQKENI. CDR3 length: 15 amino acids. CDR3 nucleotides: TGTGCCAGCTCACCATCGACAGGGGTCTCCTACGAGCAGTACTTC. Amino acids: CASSPSTGVSYEQYF.

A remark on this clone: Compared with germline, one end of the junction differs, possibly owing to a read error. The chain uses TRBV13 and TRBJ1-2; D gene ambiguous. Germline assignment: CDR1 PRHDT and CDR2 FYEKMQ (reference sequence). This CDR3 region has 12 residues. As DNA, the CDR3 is TGTGCCAGCAGCAATGATGGGCGGACCCCAGTCTTC. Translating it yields CASSNDGRTPVF.

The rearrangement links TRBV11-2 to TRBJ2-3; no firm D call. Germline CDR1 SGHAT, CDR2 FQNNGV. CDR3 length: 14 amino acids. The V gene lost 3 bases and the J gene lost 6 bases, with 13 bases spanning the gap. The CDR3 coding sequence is TGTGCCAGCAGCTTTGAGCCCTTAGGGGATACGCAGTATTTT. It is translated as CASSFEPLGDTQYF. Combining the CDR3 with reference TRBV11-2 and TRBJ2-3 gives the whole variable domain EAGVAQSPRYKIIEKRQSVAFWCNPISGHATLYWYQQILGQGPKLLIQFQNNGVVDDSQLPKDRFSAERLKGVDSTLKIQPAKLEDSAVYLCASSFEPLGDTQYFGPGTRLTVL.

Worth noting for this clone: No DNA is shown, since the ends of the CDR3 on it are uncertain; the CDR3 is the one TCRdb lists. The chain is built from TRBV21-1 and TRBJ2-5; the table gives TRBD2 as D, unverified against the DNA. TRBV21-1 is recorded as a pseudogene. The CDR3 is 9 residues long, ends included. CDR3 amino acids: CVGRGTQYF.

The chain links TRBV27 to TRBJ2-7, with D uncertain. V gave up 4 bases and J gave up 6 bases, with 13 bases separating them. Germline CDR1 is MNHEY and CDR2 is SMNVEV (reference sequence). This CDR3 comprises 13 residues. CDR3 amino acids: CASSWTPVAEQYF. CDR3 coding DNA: TGTGCCAGCAGTTGGACCCCCGTCGCCGAGCAGTACTTC.

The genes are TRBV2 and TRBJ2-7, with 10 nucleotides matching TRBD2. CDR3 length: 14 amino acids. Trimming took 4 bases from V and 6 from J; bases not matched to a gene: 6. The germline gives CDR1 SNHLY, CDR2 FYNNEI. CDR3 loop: CASSVLAGAGEQYF. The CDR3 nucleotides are TGTGCCAGCAGTGTTCTAGCGGGAGCGGGCGAGCAGTACTTC.

CDR3: CASSVDRASYEQYF. The CDR3 bases are TGTGCCAGCAGCGTGGACAGGGCCTCCTACGAGCAGTACTTC. The chain joins TRBV5-4 to TRBJ2-7; 8 positions match TRBD1. Germline loops: CDR1 SGHNT, CDR2 YYREEE (reference sequence). Trimming took 4 bases from V and 0 from J; bases not matched to a gene: 3. The CDR3 length is 14 residues. Full variable domain (missing parts from reference TRBV5-4 and TRBJ2-7): ETGVTQSPTHLIKTRGQQVTLRCSSQSGHNTVSWYQQALGQGPQFIFQYYREEENGRGNFPPRFSGLQFPNYSSELNVNALELDDSALYLCASSVDRASYEQYFGPGTRLTVT.

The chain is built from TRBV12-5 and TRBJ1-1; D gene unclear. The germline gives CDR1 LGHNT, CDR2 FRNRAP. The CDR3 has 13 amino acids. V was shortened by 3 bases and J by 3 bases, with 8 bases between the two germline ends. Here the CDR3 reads CASGFGWDTEAFF. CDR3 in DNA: TGTGCTAGTGGTTTCGGTTGGGACACTGAAGCTTTCTTT.

CDR3 loop: CASSEPRSNTEAFF. The CDR3 nucleotides read TGCGCCAGCAGTGAGCCCCGATCGAACACTGAAGCTTTCTTT. The chain employs TRBV10-2 and TRBJ1-1; no clear D. CDR3 length equals 14 residues. Trimming pared 2 bases from V and 1 base from J, leaving 8 bases between. The germline V gene encodes CDR1 WSHSY and CDR2 SAAADI.

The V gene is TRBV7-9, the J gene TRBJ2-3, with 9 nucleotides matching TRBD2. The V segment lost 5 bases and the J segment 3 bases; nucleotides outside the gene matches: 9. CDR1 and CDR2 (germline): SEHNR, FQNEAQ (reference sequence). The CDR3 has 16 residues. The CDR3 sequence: CASSHFSGSGTDTQYF. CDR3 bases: TGTGCCAGCAGCCATTTTAGCGGGAGTGGGACAGATACGCAGTATTTT.

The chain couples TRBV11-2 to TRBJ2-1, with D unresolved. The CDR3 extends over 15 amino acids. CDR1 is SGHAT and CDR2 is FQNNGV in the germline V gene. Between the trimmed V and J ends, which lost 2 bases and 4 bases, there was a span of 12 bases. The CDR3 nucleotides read TGTGCCAGCAGCTTAAAACGGGCGCCTTACAATGAGCAGTTCTTC. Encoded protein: CASSLKRAPYNEQFF.

In DNA, the CDR3 is TGTGCCAGCTCAGATACAGGGGTGAACACTGAAGCTTTCTTT. It codes for CASSDTGVNTEAFF. The V call is TRBV18, the J call TRBJ1-1; 7 nucleotides line up with TRBD1. Trimming at V came to 5 bases and at J to 0 bases, leaving 3 bases not matched to a gene. CDR1 KGHSH and CDR2 LQKENI come from the germline V gene. The CDR3 covers 14 residues.

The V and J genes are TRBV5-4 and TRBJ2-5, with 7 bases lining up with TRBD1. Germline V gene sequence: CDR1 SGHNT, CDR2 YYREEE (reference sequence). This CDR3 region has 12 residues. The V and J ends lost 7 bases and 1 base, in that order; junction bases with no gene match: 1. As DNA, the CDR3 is TGTGCCAGCGGACAGGCCCAAGAGACCCAGTACTTC. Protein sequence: CASGQAQETQYF.

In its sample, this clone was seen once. Here the CDR3 DNA reads TGCGCCAGCAGCTTGGCCGGGCAGACATACCGACCTGAAGCTTTCTTT. This encodes CASSLAGQTYRPEAFF. This chain joins TRBV5-1 and TRBJ1-1, with unresolved D. The CDR3 is made up of 16 amino acids. V lost 0 bases and J lost 6, with 18 bases in between. The germline V gene encodes CDR1 SGHRS and CDR2 YFSETQ.

The CDR3 DNA sequence: TGTGCCAGCAGTTTCCGTCTGGACTTGGCCTATGGCTACACCTTC. Translation gives CASSFRLDLAYGYTF. V gene TRBV7-8 combines with J gene TRBJ1-2; D is unclear. The ends were cut back, 6 bases at V and 4 bases at J, with 18 bases in the middle. This CDR3 contains 15 residues. The germline CDR1 and CDR2 sequences are SGHVS and FQNEAQ.

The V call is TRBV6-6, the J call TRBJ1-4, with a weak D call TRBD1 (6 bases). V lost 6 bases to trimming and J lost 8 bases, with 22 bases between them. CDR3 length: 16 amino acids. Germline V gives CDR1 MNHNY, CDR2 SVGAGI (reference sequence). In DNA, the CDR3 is TGTGCCAGCAGATCGACATACGGGGGGCTTGAGGAAAAACTGTTTTTT. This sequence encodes CASRSTYGGLEEKLFF.